Shown below are 26 T cell receptor beta chains from a single sample sequenced in a study of radiotherapy plus CTLA-4 blockade in lung cancer. Repertoires were generated with immunoSEQ multiplex PCR, while TCRdb's copy carries only in-frame clones and drops some. This repertoire shows about 43,000 clones, roughly 67% found once; its top ten account for roughly 25%. Sequencing used peripheral blood, obtained from a patient treated with radiotherapy plus ipilimumab. All receptors come from a human donor with non-small cell lung cancer who had a partial response to radiotherapy plus ipilimumab.

Notes on this clone: A single base is all that separates this from a far larger clone, so a read error is likely. This sequence joins TRBV5-1 and TRBJ2-7; D unresolved. The length of the CDR3 is 11 residues. In germline, CDR1 is SGHRS, CDR2 YFSETQ. Between the trimmed V and J ends, which lost 4 bases and 5 bases, there was a span of 7 bases. The CDR3 loop is CASSPGDEQYF. CDR3 bases: TGCGCCAGCAGCCCGGGTGACGAGCAGTACTTC.

J is TRBJ2-5 and V is TRBV27, with 10 bases lining up with TRBD1. The V segment lost 4 bases and the J segment 5 bases; nucleotides outside the gene matches: 10. The CDR3 sequence is 16 residues long. CDR1 is MNHEY and CDR2 is SMNVEV in the germline V gene (reference sequence). In nucleotides, the CDR3 is TGTGCCAGCAGTTCCCTAAGGGACAGGGGTGGGGAGACCCAGTACTTC. Translated: CASSSLRDRGGETQYF.

The chain uses TRBV5-4 and TRBJ1-4; D unresolved. Germline V gene lookup returns CDR1 SGHNT and CDR2 YYREEE (reference sequence). Trimming took 4 bases from V and 5 from J, leaving 6 bases between them. The CDR3 spans 12 residues. CDR3 DNA sequence: TGTGCCAGCAGCGGGGAGAATGAAAAACTGTTTTTT. This encodes CASSGENEKLFF.

The chain has TRBV6-6 and TRBJ2-7; 8 positions agree with TRBD2. Germline V gene lookup returns CDR1 MNHNY and CDR2 SVGAGI (reference sequence). The junction had 10 bases not matched to a gene; V was cut back by 4 bases and J by 5 bases. The CDR3 is 15 amino acids. CDR3 sequence reads: CASSFSGTRSNEQYF. The CDR3 bases are TGTGCCAGCAGTTTTTCCGGGACTAGGAGCAACGAGCAGTACTTC.

The rearrangement uses TRBV4-1 and TRBJ1-2, with D possibly matching TRBD1 (6 bases). V was clipped by 2 bases and J by 2 bases, with 9 bases between them. Germline CDR1 MGHRA, CDR2 YSYEKL. The CDR3 spans 14 residues. The CDR3 region is CASSQPGANYGYTF. The CDR3 DNA is TGCGCCAGCAGCCAACCAGGGGCCAACTATGGCTACACCTTC.

This rearrangement joins TRBV5-1 to TRBJ1-4; perhaps TRBD1 as D (5 bases). CDR1 and CDR2 from the germline V gene are SGHRS and YFSETQ. The CDR3 has 14 amino acids. The V end lost 0 bases, the J end lost 7 bases, and 10 bases lay between the germline ends. In DNA, the CDR3 is TGCGCCAGCAGCTTGGGGGGCGATATTGAAAAACTGTTTTTT. Translated: CASSLGGDIEKLFF.

The chain combines TRBV6-1 with TRBJ1-1, with D unclear. CDR1 is MNHNS, CDR2 SASEGT, per germline. V was pared by 4 bases and J by 0 bases, with 9 bases between. This CDR3 is 14 amino acids long. The CDR3: CASSGTGLNTEAFF. CDR3 DNA: TGTGCCAGCAGTGGGACGGGGTTGAACACTGAAGCTTTCTTT.

The CDR3 loop reads CSVPGYGYTF. The CDR3 nucleotides are TGCAGCGTCCCCGGCTATGGCTACACCTTC. This chain links TRBV29-1 with TRBJ1-2; the D is unclear. CDR1 is SQVTM, CDR2 ANQGSEA, per germline. Trimming cost V 6 bases and J 4 bases, with 6 bases left between them. There are 10 residues in the CDR3.

This clone was counted a single time. V and J are TRBV30 and TRBJ2-1; D call uncertain. CDR3 length: 15 amino acids. Germline CDR1 and CDR2: GTSNPN and SVGIG (reference sequence). With 1 base removed from V and 0 bases from J, the gap between germline ends came to 10 bases. CDR3 nucleotides: TGTGCCTGGAGTGGAGGATCTGCCTCCTACAATGAGCAGTTCTTC. It specifies CAWSGGSASYNEQFF.

There are a few counts of this clone. CDR3: CASRGAGNTEAFF. The DNA for the CDR3 is TGTGCCAGCAGGGGCGCCGGGAACACTGAAGCTTTCTTT. The chain carries TRBV27 and TRBJ1-1; D gene ambiguous. CDR3 size: 13 residues. The V end lost 6 bases, the J end lost 1 base, and 9 bases lay between the germline ends. The germline CDR1 and CDR2 sequences are MNHEY and SMNVEV (reference sequence).

The chain carries TRBV5-4 and TRBJ1-2, with D tentatively TRBD1 (6 bases). This CDR3 has 14 residues. Per germline, CDR1 SGHNT and CDR2 YYREEE (reference sequence). V was clipped by 5 bases and J by 4 bases, with 15 bases between them. Here the CDR3 DNA reads TGTGCCAGCAGGCCAGGGGCGCAAGTCTATGGCTACACCTTC. Residues: CASRPGAQVYGYTF.

This sequence joins TRBV19 and TRBJ2-5, with D maybe TRBD1 (6 bases). Germline V gene lookup returns CDR1 LNHDA and CDR2 SQIVND (reference sequence). V was shortened by 5 bases and J by 2 bases, with 12 bases between the two germline ends. The CDR3 covers 14 residues. CDR3 in amino acids: CASSPWTVQETQYF. The CDR3 coding sequence is TGTGCCAGTAGTCCCTGGACAGTGCAAGAGACCCAGTACTTC.

This chain links TRBV19 with TRBJ2-4, with 7 bases lining up with TRBD2. J lost 5 bases, V lost 7 bases, and 5 bases had no gene match. Germline lookup yields CDR1 LNHDA and CDR2 SQIVND (reference sequence). The length of the CDR3 is 13 residues. The CDR3 bases are TGTGCCAGTAAACAGCGGGGCGAAAACATTCAGTACTTC. Encoded protein: CASKQRGENIQYF.

The CDR3 DNA follows: TGTGCCAGTAGCCCCCGGACAGGGAACTACGAGCAGTACTTC. It yields the protein CASSPRTGNYEQYF. The rearrangement uses TRBV19 and TRBJ2-7, with TRBD1 identical over 8 bases. Trimming took 6 bases from V and 3 from J; bases not matched to a gene: 7. Germline V gene data show CDR1 as LNHDA and CDR2 as SQIVND (reference sequence). The CDR3 consists of 14 residues.

V usage is TRBV11-1 and J usage is TRBJ2-7; D possibly corresponds to TRBD1 (5 bases). V was shortened by 6 bases and J by 3 bases, with 15 bases between the two germline ends. The CDR3 is 14 amino acids. Germline CDR1 and CDR2: SGHAT and FQDESV (reference sequence). The CDR3 DNA reads TGTGCCAGCAGTCGGGCAGGGAATCGCTACGAGCAGTACTTC. Translating it yields CASSRAGNRYEQYF.

This chain connects TRBV5-1 to TRBJ1-1; 9 bases are a match to TRBD1. After removal of 0 bases from V and 4 bases from J, the junction contained 4 bases not matched to a gene. The CDR3 has 15 amino acids. The germline V gene encodes CDR1 SGHRS and CDR2 YFSETQ. As DNA, the CDR3 is TGCGCCAGCAGCTTGGATGTGACAGGGGGCACTGAAGCTTTCTTT. Amino acid sequence: CASSLDVTGGTEAFF.

This clone was counted a few times. This sequence joins TRBV19 and TRBJ2-4; 9 bases map to TRBD1. Germline CDR1 LNHDA, CDR2 SQIVND (reference sequence). V trimming: 6 bases; J trimming: 9 bases; junction bases outside the gene matches: 9. The CDR3 totals 14 residues. The CDR3 region is CASSPTGGGTIQYF. DNA for the CDR3: TGTGCCAGTAGCCCGACAGGGGGAGGTACCATTCAGTACTTC.

The chain joins TRBV4-3 to TRBJ2-7; 12 bases are a match to TRBD1. Germline V lookup: CDR1 LGHNA, CDR2 YSLEER. J gave up 6 bases and V 0 bases, and 15 bases lay outside the gene matches. This CDR3 region has 19 residues. The CDR3 is CASSQDHLSRDRGRGEQYF. The CDR3 DNA is TGCGCCAGCAGCCAAGATCACCTTTCCCGGGACAGGGGGCGCGGCGAGCAGTACTTC.

The chain combines TRBV13 with TRBJ2-7, with unresolved D. This CDR3 is 12 amino acids long. The germline V and J ends were trimmed by 5 bases and 0 bases, with 5 bases remaining between them. Germline CDR1 reads PRHDT; CDR2 reads FYEKMQ (reference sequence). This CDR3 reads CASSQISYEQYF. The CDR3 region has the DNA TGTGCCAGCAGCCAAATCTCCTACGAGCAGTACTTC.

This rearrangement joins TRBV7-6 to TRBJ2-7; 8 positions match TRBD1. The CDR3 contains 16 residues. Germline values: CDR1 SGHVS, CDR2 FNYEAQ. With 4 bases clipped from V and 3 bases from J, the junction kept 11 bases outside the gene matches. CDR3 in DNA: TGTGCCAGCAGCTCAACACCGGGACAGGCTGACTACGAGCAGTACTTC. Amino acid sequence: CASSSTPGQADYEQYF.

The chain uses TRBV16 and TRBJ2-7, with a possible D match to TRBD1 (5 bases). V shed 6 bases and J shed 9 bases, with 15 bases lying between them. CDR3 size: 12 residues. The germline V gene encodes CDR1 KGHSY and CDR2 FQNENV. For the CDR3, the DNA is TGTGCCAGCAGTCCACAGGCCTCAGGGCAGTACTTC. This sequence encodes CASSPQASGQYF.

Only a few counts were recorded for this clone. This chain links TRBV9 with TRBJ2-2, with D hard to call. The V gene's germline CDR1 is SGDLS and CDR2 YYNGEE. The CDR3 extends over 12 amino acids. The germline V and J ends were trimmed by 3 bases and 4 bases, with 4 bases remaining between them. CDR3 sequence: CASSASTGELFF. CDR3 DNA sequence: TGTGCCAGCAGCGCGAGCACCGGGGAGCTGTTTTTT.

This clone was counted only a few times. The V call is TRBV5-4, the J call TRBJ1-4; D is perhaps TRBD1 (5 bases). Germline V gene sequence: CDR1 SGHNT, CDR2 YYREEE (reference sequence). The CDR3 loop spans 15 amino acids. Trimming stripped 1 base from V and 7 bases from J, with 14 bases between. The CDR3 spells CASSLPGSGGEKLFF. CDR3 DNA: TGTGCCAGCAGCTTGCCAGGGTCGGGGGGTGAAAAACTGTTTTTT.

This clone was detected only once. The rearrangement links TRBV7-6 to TRBJ2-3; no definite D call. CDR3 length equals 14 residues. V gave up 5 bases and J gave up 2 bases, with 11 bases separating them. CDR1 SGHVS and CDR2 FNYEAQ come from the germline V gene. The CDR3 here is CASSQHQDTDTQYF. CDR3 coding DNA: TGTGCCAGCAGCCAGCATCAGGACACAGATACGCAGTATTTT.

In its sample, this clone was seen a few times. This chain uses TRBV11-2 with TRBJ2-2; 11 nucleotides line up with TRBD2. Germline loops: CDR1 SGHAT, CDR2 FQNNGV. The CDR3 spans 17 residues. Trimming removed 1 base from V and 0 bases from J; junction bases left unmatched: 1. For the CDR3, the DNA is TGTGCCAGCAGCTTAGCTAGCGGGAGGTCGAACACCGGGGAGCTGTTTTTT. Its translation: CASSLASGRSNTGELFF.

The V call is TRBV7-2, the J call TRBJ1-2; tentative D call: TRBD1 (6 bases). Trimming pared 4 bases from V and 8 bases from J, leaving 23 bases between. Germline loops: CDR1 SGHTA, CDR2 FQGNSA. This CDR3 comprises 16 residues. CDR3 residues: CASSSQTGSRAGGYTF. CDR3 DNA: TGTGCCAGCAGCTCCCAGACAGGTTCCCGAGCGGGGGGCTACACCTTC.